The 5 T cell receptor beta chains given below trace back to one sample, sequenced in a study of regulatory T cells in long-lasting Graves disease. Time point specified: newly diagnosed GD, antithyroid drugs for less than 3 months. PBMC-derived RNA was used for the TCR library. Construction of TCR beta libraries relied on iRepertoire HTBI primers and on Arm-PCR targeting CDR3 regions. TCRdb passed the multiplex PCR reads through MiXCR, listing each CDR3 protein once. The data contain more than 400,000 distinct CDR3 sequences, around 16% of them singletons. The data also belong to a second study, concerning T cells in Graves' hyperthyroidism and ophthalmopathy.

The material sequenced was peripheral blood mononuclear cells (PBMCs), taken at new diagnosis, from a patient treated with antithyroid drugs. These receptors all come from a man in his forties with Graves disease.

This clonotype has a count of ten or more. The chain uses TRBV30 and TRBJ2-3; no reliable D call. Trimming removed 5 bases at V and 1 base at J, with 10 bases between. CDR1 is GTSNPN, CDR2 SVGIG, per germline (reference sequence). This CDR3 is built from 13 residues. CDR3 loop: CAWVSWRTDTQYF. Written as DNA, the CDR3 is TGTGCCTGGGTCTCTTGGCGCACAGATACGCAGTATTTT.

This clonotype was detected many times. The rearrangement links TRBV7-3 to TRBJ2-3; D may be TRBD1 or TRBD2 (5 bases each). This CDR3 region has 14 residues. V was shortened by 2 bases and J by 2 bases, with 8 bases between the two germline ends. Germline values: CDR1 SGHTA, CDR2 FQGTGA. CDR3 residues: CASSLGTLTDTQYF. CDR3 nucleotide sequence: TGTGCCAGCAGCTTAGGGACGCTCACAGATACGCAGTATTTT.

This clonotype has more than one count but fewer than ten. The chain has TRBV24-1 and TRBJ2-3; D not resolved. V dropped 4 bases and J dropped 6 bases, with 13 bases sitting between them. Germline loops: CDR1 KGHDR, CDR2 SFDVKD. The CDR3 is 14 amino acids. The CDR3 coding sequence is TGTGCCACCAGTGAGGCAGGAGAACGGGATACGCAGTATTTT. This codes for CATSEAGERDTQYF.

The CDR3 is CASTGTGGTDTQYF. CDR3 in DNA: TGTGCCAGCACCGGGACAGGGGGCACAGATACGCAGTATTTT. The chain couples TRBV5-6 to TRBJ2-3; 10 positions match TRBD1. Germline-derived CDR1 and CDR2 are SGHDT and YYEEEE. With V trimmed by 6 bases and J by 1 base, 2 bases remained unmatched. This CDR3 is 14 amino acids long.

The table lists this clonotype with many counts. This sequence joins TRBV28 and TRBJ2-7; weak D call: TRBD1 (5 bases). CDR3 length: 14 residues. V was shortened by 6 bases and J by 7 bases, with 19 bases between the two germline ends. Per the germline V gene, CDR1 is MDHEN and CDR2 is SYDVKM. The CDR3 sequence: CASRPPTDPWEQYF. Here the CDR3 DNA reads TGTGCCAGCAGGCCCCCGACAGACCCGTGGGAGCAGTACTTC.